The 7 T cell receptor beta chains presented below share a single source sample, sequenced in a study of CD8+ T cells in alopecia areata. Once RNA had been extracted, it was reverse transcribed into cDNA to act as the sequencing template. Libraries were prepared by immunoSEQ multiplex PCR; TCRdb keeps only in-frame clonotypes and omits some of them. This sample carries 270,000 or so clones, none of them present only once. Sorting of pooled cutaneous lymph node cells was based on CD4, CD8alpha, NKG2D, NKG2ACE and other markers. The sample consisted of CD4+ T cells sorted from a lymph node. Every receptor here comes from a C3H/HeJ mouse with alopecia areata. The MHC haplotype of this mouse line is H2-k.

The sample holds a few counts of this clone. Gene names are the mouse ones. The missing CDR3 end, 4 residues past where the read stops, is filled in from the germline J gene. This chain connects TRBV13-2 to TRBJ2-3; a possible D gene is TRBD1 (5 bases). Germline loops: CDR1 NNHNN, CDR2 SYGAGS (reference sequence). There are 14 residues in the CDR3. Trimming stripped 8 bases from V and 0 bases from J, with 13 bases between. The DNA read from the CDR3 is TGTGCCAGGAAGTGGACATCTAGTGCAGAA. It specifies CARKWTSSAE. The full CDR3 protein is CARKWTSSAETLYF.

This clone was observed a few times. Gene names are mouse gene names. The read ends 4 residues before the CDR3 terminus; that terminus is restored from the germline J gene. The chain employs TRBV31 and TRBJ2-5; 10 bases agree with TRBD2. The germline V gene encodes CDR1 GKSSPN and CDR2 SITVG. V dropped 0 bases and J dropped 0; count of bases not matched to a gene: 0. This CDR3 region has 15 residues. The CDR3 spells CAWSLGLGNQDTQYF. The sequenced part of the CDR3 DNA is TGTGCCTGGAGTCTGGGACTGGGGAACCAAGAC.

This clone was counted between two and nine times. Gene names and germline refer to mouse. The read gets to within 4 residues of the CDR3 end, and the germline J gene fills in the rest. V and J are TRBV12-1 and TRBJ1-2; 9 bases fit TRBD1. The CDR3 sequence is 15 residues long. CDR1 is SGHSN, CDR2 HYEKVE, per germline. V lost 4 bases to trimming and J lost 1 base; unmatched junction nucleotides: 6. The part of the CDR3 DNA that was read is TGTGCCAGCTCCCTACAGGGGGCAGAAAACTCC. Amino acids: CASSLQGAENS. The CDR3, in full, reads CASSLQGAENSDYTF.

This clone was seen a few times. Gene names follow the mouse nomenclature. Read sequence stops 4 residues before the CDR3 end, and the germline J gene provides the missing end. In the same sample, other DNA sequences code for this CDR3. The chain uses TRBV13-1 and TRBJ2-7; 8 nucleotides align to TRBD2. CDR3 length equals 14 residues. Germline CDR1 is NSHNY and CDR2 is SYGAGN. This CDR3 reads CASSDVGGAYEQYF. The DNA read from the CDR3 is TGTGCCAGCAGTGATGTGGGGGGGGCTTAT.

This clone was observed a few times. The germline and genes are mouse ones. The read ends 3 residues early relative to the CDR3; the germline J gene fills the gap. The J gene is TRBJ1-6, the V gene TRBV31; D is possibly TRBD1 (6 bases). TRBJ1-6 falls under the ORF class, with uncertain function. The CDR3 runs to 15 residues. Germline V gives CDR1 GKSSPN, CDR2 SITVG. The germline V and J ends were trimmed by 1 base and 5 bases, with 12 bases remaining between them. Partial CDR3 DNA: TGTGCCTGGAGTCGCGGGACAACCCATAATTCGCCC. Residues: CAWSRGTTHNSP. The CDR3 in its entirety is CAWSRGTTHNSPLYF.

As for this clone: Mouse germline and gene names are used. The read stops 4 residues short of the end of the CDR3; the missing end is completed from the germline J gene. The chain links TRBV13-1 to TRBJ2-2; TRBD2 matches at 7 bases. V dropped 5 bases and J dropped 5; count of bases not matched to a gene: 3. The CDR3 is made up of 13 amino acids. Per germline, CDR1 NSHNY and CDR2 SYGAGN. The covered CDR3 bases are TGTGCCAGCAGGGCACTGGGGACCGGG. It specifies CASRALGTG. The whole CDR3 reads CASRALGTGQLYF.

Comment on this clone: Gene names and germline match the mouse. The read gets to within 4 residues of the CDR3 end, and the germline J gene fills in the rest. V and J are TRBV31 and TRBJ2-1, with TRBD2 matching over 11 bases. The CDR3 consists of 16 residues. CDR1 GKSSPN and CDR2 SITVG come from the germline V gene. J was trimmed by 3 bases and V by 3 bases; bases with no gene match: 7. The CDR3 loop reads CAWRLGTGGFYAEQFF. CDR3 DNA, as far as it was read: TGTGCCTGGAGACTCGGGACTGGGGGTTTCTATGCT.